This record concerns one T cell receptor (beta chain) sequence. This clonotype appeared many times. Its antigen target is currently unknown. Within one base of it there is no much larger clone, and no base qualities were kept. The TCR beta CDR3 regions were amplified from RNA transcripts. A first-round RT-PCR of the TCR CDR3 used the HTBI primer set with the Qiagen OneStep RT-PCR kit. A second multiplex PCR round built the libraries, followed by size selection and purification. The libraries were sequenced on an Illumina HiSeq2000 using paired-end 100 bp reads. In the original analysis: SOAPnuke was used to process the raw data, throwing out any read that contained adapters or uncalled bases, had a mean Phred below 15, or lacked an exact constant-primer or identifier match. COPE v1.2.5 was used to merge high-quality paired reads, and clonotypes were defined as unique nucleotide sequences. Clonotypes were aligned to IMGT TRBV, TRBD and TRBJ reference segments using MiTCR v1.1. The analysis was restricted to V-J combinations with a frequency above 0.0001, which together covered over 99% of the repertoires. The TCS score was defined as the ratio of F50 (clonal expansion) to E x V (chaos), calculated using BLOSUM62-based TCRdist between CDR3 peptides within each V-J. Welch's t-statistics and random forest reduced around 510 V-J features to 13, which were used in a naive Bayes classifier (R e1071). The public reads were reanalyzed by TCRdb: fastp trimming at Q25, MiXCR alignment, in-frame beta chains only. Every CDR3 protein is listed once, alongside the most common genes and DNA of its rows. TCRdb assigned the V and J calls; the authors' analysis was not used. This sample comprises approximately 720,000 distinct CDR3 sequences, around 20% of them detected only once. Of the sample, over 15% falls within the top ten clones.

This record belongs to a study of T cells in Graves' hyperthyroidism and ophthalmopathy (dated by TCRdb to the late 2010s). Context from the whole study: Peripheral blood samples were taken at initial diagnosis, before any treatment was given. A discovery cohort of approximately 100 patients, 43 with Graves' ophthalmopathy and roughly 59 with stable Graves' hyperthyroidism, was used to find distinguishing TCR V-J signatures. Whether ophthalmopathy could be predicted prospectively was tested in an independent validation cohort made up of 18 to 20 hyperthyroidism patients plus 17 patients who later progressed to ophthalmopathy. The 100 or so discovery patients were randomly divided into training and test sets at a 7:3 ratio. In addition, the study compared T-cell repertoires in thyroid tissue and in blood from about six Graves' hyperthyroidism patients. Following sampling, methimazole starting at 30 mg daily was given to hyperthyroidism patients, and high-dose intravenous methylprednisolone was given to ophthalmopathy patients. TCR Vbeta CDR3 sequencing of 120 to 150 peripheral blood samples (under 45 ophthalmopathy, roughly 72 hyperthyroidism and roughly 17 progressor patients) is reported in the paper.

Study-wide findings and limitations: Blood samples also contained most of the expanded thyroid clonotypes (frequency above 0.001), which suggests that blood repertoires may reflect thyroid immune responses. In validation, the model predicted progression to ophthalmopathy a median of roughly 6.1 months before onset, with roughly 68% sensitivity and roughly 73% specificity. Sample size was not statistically predetermined, and investigators were not blinded to group allocation. Ophthalmopathy was separated from stable hyperthyroidism by a 13 V-J signature model, with approximately 89% sensitivity and 81% to 82% specificity obtained in cross-validation and 80%/75% obtained in testing.

Hyperthyroidism patients were aged 18 to 65 years and newly diagnosed, with disease duration of less than 2 months. The study excluded patients with uncontrolled infections, other autoimmune diseases, pregnancy or lactation. Diagnoses relied on clinical symptoms, serum thyroxine and TRAb, thyroid ultrasound and orbital computed tomography. Blood from progressor patients was collected at the time of first diagnosis with hyperthyroidism, before any ophthalmopathy symptoms had appeared. PBMCs were isolated from 10 ml of fresh peripheral blood by Ficoll-Paque density gradient centrifugation. Progressor patients were initially diagnosed with Graves' hyperthyroidism and developed ophthalmopathy during follow-up. Trizol reagent was used to extract total RNA, and RNA quality was then checked on an Agilent 2100 Bioanalyzer. The clonotype originates from a woman aged 45-60 years with Graves' hyperthyroidism that later progressed to Graves' ophthalmopathy. Sample: blood.

The sequence in DNA is TGTGCCAGCAGTGGGGGAATGGATGAAAAACTGTTTTTT. The translation is CASSGGMDEKLFF. The receptor chain draws on TRBV12-3 or TRBV12-4 and TRBJ1-4, with TRBD1 tentatively as D gene (5 bases match). The CDR3 numbers 13 residues from cysteine through phenylalanine. Of all the DNA, just the CDR3 is kept, 39 bases in frame from base 1. The trim is 5 bases for V and 6 bases for J, with a gap of 10 bases between the germline ends.